This T cell receptor (beta chain) was observed in a study of T-cell reconstitution after alpha-beta-depleted transplantation in children. Preparation of the TCRbeta library was carried out with unique molecular identifiers. TCRdb re-called the PCR reads through MiXCR, storing one row per CDR3 protein. The table records hundreds of thousands of distinct CDR3 sequences, roughly 23% of them present only once. Study-level findings and limits: Several hundred expanded graft clones reportedly gave rise to the alpha-beta T cells present about two months after transplant. Surviving thymic progenitors and recipient T cells were the source of high TCRbeta diversity at day 60 in some patients. T-cell numbers and diversity, one year after transplant, stemmed largely from T cells that were newly produced.

The CDR3 length is 19 residues. Trimming pared 0 bases from V and 6 bases from J, leaving 23 bases between. Germline-derived CDR1 and CDR2 are ENHRY and SYGVKD. Concerning this clonotype itself: As yet, its antigen is unknown.

Material: PBMCs, mostly from graft donor cells, obtained 360 days after TCRalphabeta/CD19-depleted stem cell transplant. This chain uses TRBV10-3 with TRBJ2-2; no clear D. The clonotype comes from a boy in the first two years of life who had a stem cell transplant for acute myeloid leukemia, so the T cells may come from the graft donor. The CDR3: CAISESNGLERLGAGELFF. The DNA of the CDR3 is TGTGCCATCAGTGAGTCCAACGGATTAGAGCGTTTGGGCGCCGGGGAGCTGTTTTTT.